This TCR beta chain comes out of a study of Graves' ophthalmopathy and Graves' hyperthyroidism (dated by TCRdb to the late 2010s). Regarding the study in general: Peripheral blood samples were taken at the time of initial diagnosis, before any treatment was given. An independent validation cohort comprised some 19 hyperthyroidism patients and roughly 15 patients who later progressed from hyperthyroidism to ophthalmopathy. Following sampling, methimazole starting at 30 mg daily was administered to hyperthyroidism patients, and high-dose intravenous methylprednisolone was administered to ophthalmopathy patients. The roughly 100 discovery patients were randomly split 7:3 into training and test sets. In more than five hyperthyroidism patients, the T-cell repertoires found in thyroid tissue were compared with those found in blood. To explore V-J signatures that distinguish ophthalmopathy from hyperthyroidism, a discovery set of about 99 patients was enrolled, made up of some 41 with ophthalmopathy and some 58 with stable hyperthyroidism. TCR beta repertoire signatures were used to distinguish Graves' ophthalmopathy from Graves' hyperthyroidism and to predict progression to ophthalmopathy. In total, 135 blood samples were TCR-sequenced: 40 to 45 ophthalmopathy, approximately 75 hyperthyroidism and 17 hyperthyroidism-to-ophthalmopathy patients. What the work shows at the level of the full study, not this receptor alone: In cross-validation, the 13-signature model distinguished ophthalmopathy from stable hyperthyroidism with less than 90% sensitivity and 81% to 82% specificity, while in the test set the corresponding values were around 79% and 71%. In validation, the model predicted ophthalmopathy progression with about 71% sensitivity and roughly 72% specificity; some twelve predicted patients were CT-confirmed with GO in a median of approximately six months. Among expanded thyroid clonotypes with frequency above 0.001, most also showed up in blood, which suggests that blood repertoires may reflect the thyroid immune response. No statistical method was used to predetermine the sample size, and group allocation was not hidden from the investigators.

V gives up 4 bases and J gives up 3 bases, and the segment between their germline ends measures 18 bases. The CDR3 goes from the cysteine to the phenylalanine over 16 residues. Only the CDR3 portion is preserved as DNA: 48 bases, with reading frame beginning at the first base. The germline V gene encodes CDR1 SGHAT and CDR2 FQNNGV. The ophthalmopathy patients had moderately to severely active disease, with a Clinical Activity Score of 3 or higher, a NOSPECS grade of 4 or higher, and a disease duration of less than 3 months. Patients were excluded if they had other autoimmune diseases, uncontrolled infections, pregnancy or lactation. Diagnosis was based on clinical symptoms, serum thyroxine, TRAb, thyroid ultrasound and orbital computed tomography. Ficoll-Paque density gradient centrifugation was used to isolate PBMCs from 8.5 to 10 ml of fresh peripheral blood. Total RNA was extracted using Trizol reagent, and RNA quality was checked on an Agilent 2100 Bioanalyzer.

In its sample, this clonotype was seen many times. There is no known antigen for this receptor. No base-level quality is on record; no much larger clone is a single base apart. For repertoire sequencing, the TCR beta CDR3 regions were amplified from RNA transcripts. HTBI primers and the Qiagen OneStep RT-PCR kit were used in a first-round RT-PCR, which was followed by a second-round multiplex PCR, size selection and purification. Libraries were sequenced on an Illumina HiSeq2000 using paired-end 100 bp reads. On the study's bioinformatics: SOAPnuke was used for read processing, and reads with adapters, uncalled bases, a mean Phred below 15, or no exact constant-primer or identifier match were discarded. COPE v1.2.5 was used to merge the high-quality paired reads. Clonotypes were defined as unique nucleotide sequences and were aligned to IMGT TRB V, D and J references using MiTCR v1.1. The analysis was limited to V-J combinations with a frequency above 0.0001, which together covered over 99% of the repertoires. For each V-J combination, a TCR clonal expansion and chaos score was defined as F50 clonal expansion divided by the chaos observed in the TCRdist matrix. Welch's t-statistics and random forest were used to reduce the features to some 13 V-J combinations, which were then used as input to a naive Bayes classifier. Thyroid-blood repertoire similarity was quantified with the Morisita-Horn index. The public sequencing data were trimmed at Q25 with fastp and processed into clonotypes with MiXCR by TCRdb, which kept only in-frame beta chains. Records with the same CDR3 protein are collapsed into one entry carrying the most frequent genes and DNA. TCRdb's processing, not the study's, gives the V and J calls here. Counted in this sample were approximately 210,000 distinct CDR3 sequences; under 30% of them appeared once. Of the sample, approximately 9.1% falls within the top ten clones.

The sequenced sample was peripheral blood. Here the chain combines TRBV11-2 and TRBJ1-2; matching of 5 bases hints at TRBD1 as the D gene. The TCR originated in a man between 45 and 60 years old with Graves' ophthalmopathy. Donor details come from another sample of the same person, matched by shared clones. The sequence in DNA is TGTGCCAGCAGCTCAGAGGCCCGGGGACCTTACTATGGCTACACCTTC. Translated, this is CASSSEARGPYYGYTF. With all but the CDR3 taken from the reference TRBV11-2 and TRBJ1-2 genes, the full variable domain is: EAGVAQSPRYKIIEKRQSVAFWCNPISGHATLYWYQQILGQGPKLLIQFQNNGVVDDSQLPKDRFSAERLKGVDSTLKIQPAKLEDSAVYLCASSSEARGPYYGYTFGSGTRLTVV.